This T cell receptor (beta chain) comes out of a study of human T cells and chemical hapten exposure. This clonotype was observed at least ten times. TCRdb fed the RACE reads into MiXCR, producing one record per CDR3 protein. The sample has some 400,000 distinct CDR3 sequences; about 4.8% are singletons. This sample's time point: patch test 1, 2 weeks after DPC sensitization. Treatment: therapeutic diphenylcyclopropenone sensitization with weekly scalp DPC. Germline loops: CDR1 SGHTA, CDR2 FQGNSA. V lost 5 bases, J lost 4 bases, and 2 bases stayed unmatched. This CDR3 comprises 13 residues. This specimen consisted of whole blood, obtained in connection with sensitization to the hapten diphenylcyclopropenone (DPC). The chain couples TRBV7-2 to TRBJ2-1, with TRBD1 matching over 7 bases. The TCR was taken from a woman in her forties or fifties with alopecia areata. Some clones in this sample may be carry-over from other donors' samples. As DNA, the CDR3 is TGTGCCAGCAGCACGGACAGGTACAATGAGCAGTTCTTC. It yields the protein CASSTDRYNEQFF.